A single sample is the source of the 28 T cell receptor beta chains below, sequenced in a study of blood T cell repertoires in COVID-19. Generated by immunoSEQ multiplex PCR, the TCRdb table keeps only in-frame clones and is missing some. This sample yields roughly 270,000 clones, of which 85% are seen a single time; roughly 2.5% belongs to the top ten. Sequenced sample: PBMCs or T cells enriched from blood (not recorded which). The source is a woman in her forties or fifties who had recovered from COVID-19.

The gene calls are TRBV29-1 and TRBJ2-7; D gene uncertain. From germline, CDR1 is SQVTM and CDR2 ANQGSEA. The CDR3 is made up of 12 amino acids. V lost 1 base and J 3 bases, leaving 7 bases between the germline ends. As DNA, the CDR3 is TGCAGCGTTGAAGTCCGCGGCTACGAGCAGTACTTC. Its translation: CSVEVRGYEQYF.

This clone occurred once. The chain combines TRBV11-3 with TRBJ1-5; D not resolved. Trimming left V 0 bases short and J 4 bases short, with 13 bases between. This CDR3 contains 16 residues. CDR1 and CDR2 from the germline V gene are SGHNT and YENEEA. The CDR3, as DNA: TGTGCCAGCAGCTTAGACCCTTTGGGAGGGAATCAGCCCCAGCATTTT. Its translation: CASSLDPLGGNQPQHF. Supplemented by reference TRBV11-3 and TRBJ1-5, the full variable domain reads EAGVVQSPRYKIIEKKQPVAFWCNPISGHNTLYWYLQNLGQGPELLIRYENEEAVDDSQLPKDRFSAERLKGVDSTLKIQPAELGDSAVYLCASSLDPLGGNQPQHFGDGTRLSIL.

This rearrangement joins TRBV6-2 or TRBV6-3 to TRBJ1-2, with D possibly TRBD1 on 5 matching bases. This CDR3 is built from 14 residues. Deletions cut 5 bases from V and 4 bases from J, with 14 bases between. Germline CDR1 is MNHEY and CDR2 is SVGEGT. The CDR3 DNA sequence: TGTGCCAGCAGTCCGCGACAGACGCTCTATGGCTACACCTTC. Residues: CASSPRQTLYGYTF.

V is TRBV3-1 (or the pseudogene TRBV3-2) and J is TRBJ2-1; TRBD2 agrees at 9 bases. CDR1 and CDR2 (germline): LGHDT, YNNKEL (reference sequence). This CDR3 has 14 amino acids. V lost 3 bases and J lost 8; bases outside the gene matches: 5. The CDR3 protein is CASSQGLATDEQFF. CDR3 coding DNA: TGTGCCAGCAGCCAGGGACTAGCTACGGATGAGCAGTTCTTC.

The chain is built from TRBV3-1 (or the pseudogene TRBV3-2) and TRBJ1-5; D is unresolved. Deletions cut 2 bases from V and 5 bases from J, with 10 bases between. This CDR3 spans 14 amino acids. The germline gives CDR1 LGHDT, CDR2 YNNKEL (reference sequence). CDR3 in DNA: TGTGCCAGCAGCCAAAACGGGGTCCATCAGCCCCAGCATTTT. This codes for CASSQNGVHQPQHF.

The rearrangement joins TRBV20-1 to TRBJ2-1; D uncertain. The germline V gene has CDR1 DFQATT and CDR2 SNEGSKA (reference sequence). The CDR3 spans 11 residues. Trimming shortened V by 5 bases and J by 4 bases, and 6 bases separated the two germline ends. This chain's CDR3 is CSAAGYNEQFF. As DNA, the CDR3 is TGCAGTGCTGCCGGTTACAATGAGCAGTTCTTC.

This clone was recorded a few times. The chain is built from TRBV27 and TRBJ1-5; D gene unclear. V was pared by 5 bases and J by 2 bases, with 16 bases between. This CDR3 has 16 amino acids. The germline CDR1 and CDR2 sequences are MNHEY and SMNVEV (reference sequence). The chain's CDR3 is CASSPAGVRRNQPQHF. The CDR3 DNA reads TGTGCCAGCAGTCCCGCGGGAGTAAGACGCAATCAGCCCCAGCATTTT.

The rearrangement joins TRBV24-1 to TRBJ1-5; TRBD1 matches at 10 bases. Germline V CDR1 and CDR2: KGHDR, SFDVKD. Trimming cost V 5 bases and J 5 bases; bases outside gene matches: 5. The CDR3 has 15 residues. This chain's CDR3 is CATSGAGQGYQPQHF. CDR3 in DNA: TGTGCCACCAGTGGGGCGGGACAGGGGTATCAGCCCCAGCATTTT.

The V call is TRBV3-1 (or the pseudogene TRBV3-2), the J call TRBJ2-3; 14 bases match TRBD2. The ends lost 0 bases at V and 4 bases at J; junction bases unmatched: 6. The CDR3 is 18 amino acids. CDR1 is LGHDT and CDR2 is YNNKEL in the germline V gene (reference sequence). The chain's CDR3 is CASSQDPTSGGAPDTQYF. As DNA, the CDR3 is TGTGCCAGCAGCCAAGATCCGACTAGCGGGGGGGCCCCAGATACGCAGTATTTT.

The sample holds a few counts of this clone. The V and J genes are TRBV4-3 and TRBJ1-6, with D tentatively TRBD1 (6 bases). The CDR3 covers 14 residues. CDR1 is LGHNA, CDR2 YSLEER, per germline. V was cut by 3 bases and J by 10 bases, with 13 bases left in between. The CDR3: CASSQIAGDSPLHF. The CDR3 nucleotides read TGCGCCAGCAGCCAGATTGCAGGGGACTCACCCCTCCACTTT.

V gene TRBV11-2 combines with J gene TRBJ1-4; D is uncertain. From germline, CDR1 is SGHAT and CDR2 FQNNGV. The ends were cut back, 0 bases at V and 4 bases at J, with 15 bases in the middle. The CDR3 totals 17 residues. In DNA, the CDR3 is TGTGCCAGCAGCTTAGACCCACGGGTCAAGGATAATGAAAAACTGTTTTTT. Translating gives CASSLDPRVKDNEKLFF.

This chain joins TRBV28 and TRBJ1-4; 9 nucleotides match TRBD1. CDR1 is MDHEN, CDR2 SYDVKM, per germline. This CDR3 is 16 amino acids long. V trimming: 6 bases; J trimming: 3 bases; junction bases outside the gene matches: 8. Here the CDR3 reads CASRDTGGAANEKLFF. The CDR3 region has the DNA TGTGCCAGCAGGGACACAGGGGGCGCGGCTAATGAAAAACTGTTTTTT. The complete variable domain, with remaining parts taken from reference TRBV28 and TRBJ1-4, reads DVKVTQSSRYLVKRTGEKVFLECVQDMDHENMFWYRQDPGLGLRLIYFSYDVKMKEKGDIPEGYSVSREKKERFSLILESASTNQTSMYLCASRDTGGAANEKLFFGSGTQLSVL.

The CDR3 bases are TGTGCTTCATCCTCAGGGAACTATGGCTACACCTTC. Translated: CASSSGNYGYTF. V gene TRBV30 combines with J gene TRBJ1-2; perhaps TRBD1 as D (5 bases). This CDR3 is 12 amino acids long. CDR1 GTSNPN and CDR2 SVGIG come from the germline V gene (reference sequence).

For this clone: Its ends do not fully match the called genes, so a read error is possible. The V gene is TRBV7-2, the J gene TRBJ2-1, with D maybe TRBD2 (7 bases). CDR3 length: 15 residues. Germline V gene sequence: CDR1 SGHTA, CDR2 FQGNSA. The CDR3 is CASCFRGGPYNEQFF. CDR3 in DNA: TGTGCCAGCTGCTTCAGGGGAGGGCCGTACAATGAGCAGTTCTTC.

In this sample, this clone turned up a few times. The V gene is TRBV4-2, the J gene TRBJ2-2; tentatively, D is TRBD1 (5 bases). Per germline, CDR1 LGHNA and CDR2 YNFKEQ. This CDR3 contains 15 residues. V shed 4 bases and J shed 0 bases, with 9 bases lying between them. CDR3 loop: CASSLREPNTGELFF. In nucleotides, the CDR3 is TGTGCCAGCAGCCTCAGGGAACCGAACACCGGGGAGCTGTTTTTT.

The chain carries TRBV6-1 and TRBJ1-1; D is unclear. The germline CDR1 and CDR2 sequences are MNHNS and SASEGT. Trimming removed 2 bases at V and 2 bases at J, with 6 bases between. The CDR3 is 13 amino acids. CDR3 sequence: CASSEISNTEAFF. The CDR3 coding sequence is TGTGCCAGCAGTGAAATCTCTAACACTGAAGCTTTCTTT.

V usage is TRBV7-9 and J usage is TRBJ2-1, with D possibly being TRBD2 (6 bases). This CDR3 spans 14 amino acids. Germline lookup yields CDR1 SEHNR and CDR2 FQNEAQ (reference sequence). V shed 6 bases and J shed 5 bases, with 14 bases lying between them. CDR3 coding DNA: TGTGCCAGCAGATCAGCGGGTCGTAACAATGAGCAGTTCTTC. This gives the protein CASRSAGRNNEQFF.

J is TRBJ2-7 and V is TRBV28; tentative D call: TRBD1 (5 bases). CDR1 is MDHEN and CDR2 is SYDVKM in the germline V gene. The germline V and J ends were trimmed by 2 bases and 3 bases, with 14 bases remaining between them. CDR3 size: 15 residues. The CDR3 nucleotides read TGTGCCAGCAGTTTAGGGGTGGGGCTAGGCTACGAGCAGTACTTC. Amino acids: CASSLGVGLGYEQYF.

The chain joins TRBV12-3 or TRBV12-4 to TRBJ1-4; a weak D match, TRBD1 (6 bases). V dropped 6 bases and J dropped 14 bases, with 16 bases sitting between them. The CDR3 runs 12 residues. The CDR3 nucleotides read TGTGCCAGCAGCCGAACAAAGGGGGGGCTGTTTTTT. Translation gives CASSRTKGGLFF.

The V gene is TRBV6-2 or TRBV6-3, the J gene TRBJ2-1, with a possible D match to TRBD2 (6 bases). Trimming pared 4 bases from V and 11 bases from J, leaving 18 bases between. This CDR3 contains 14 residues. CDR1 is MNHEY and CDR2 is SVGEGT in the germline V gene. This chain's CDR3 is CASSSGLSRIKQFF. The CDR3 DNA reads TGTGCCAGCAGTTCGGGACTGAGTAGGATAAAGCAGTTCTTC.

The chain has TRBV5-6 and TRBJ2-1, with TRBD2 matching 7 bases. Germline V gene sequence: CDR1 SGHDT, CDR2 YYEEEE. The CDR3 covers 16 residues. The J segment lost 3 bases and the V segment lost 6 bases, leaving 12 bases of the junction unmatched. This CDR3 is CASTGRGDRLYNEQFF. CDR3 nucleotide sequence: TGTGCCAGCACCGGTCGGGGGGATAGACTCTACAATGAGCAGTTCTTC.

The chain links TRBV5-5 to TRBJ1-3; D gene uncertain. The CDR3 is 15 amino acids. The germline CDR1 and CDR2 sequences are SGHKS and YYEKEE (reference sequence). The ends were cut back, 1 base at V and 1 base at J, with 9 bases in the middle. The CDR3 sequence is CASSLTSGSGNTIYF. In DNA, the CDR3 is TGTGCCAGCAGCTTGACCAGCGGATCTGGAAACACCATATATTTT.

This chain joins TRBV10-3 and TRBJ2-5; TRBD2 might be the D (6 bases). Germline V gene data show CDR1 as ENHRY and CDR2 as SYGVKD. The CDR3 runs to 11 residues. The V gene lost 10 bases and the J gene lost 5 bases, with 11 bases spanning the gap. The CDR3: CATRLEETQYF. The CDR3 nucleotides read TGTGCCACAAGACTAGAGGAGACCCAGTACTTC.

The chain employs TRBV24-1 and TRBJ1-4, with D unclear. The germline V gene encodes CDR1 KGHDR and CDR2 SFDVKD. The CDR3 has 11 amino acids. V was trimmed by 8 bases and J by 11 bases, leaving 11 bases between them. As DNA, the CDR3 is TGTGCCACCACCATCCGGTTTAAACTGTTTTTT. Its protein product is CATTIRFKLFF.

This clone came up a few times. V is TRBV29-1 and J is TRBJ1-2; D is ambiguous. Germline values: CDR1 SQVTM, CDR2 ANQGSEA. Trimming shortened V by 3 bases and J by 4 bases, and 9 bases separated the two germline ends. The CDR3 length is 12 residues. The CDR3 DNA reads TGCAGCGTTGATGACTTCTCCTATGGCTACACCTTC. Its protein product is CSVDDFSYGYTF.

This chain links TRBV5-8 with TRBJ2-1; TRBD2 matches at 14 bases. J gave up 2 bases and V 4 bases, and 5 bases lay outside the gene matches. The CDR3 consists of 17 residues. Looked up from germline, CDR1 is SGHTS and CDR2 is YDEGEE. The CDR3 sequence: CASSLGLAGVPYNEQFF. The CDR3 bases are TGTGCCAGCAGCCTGGGACTAGCGGGAGTACCCTACAATGAGCAGTTCTTC.

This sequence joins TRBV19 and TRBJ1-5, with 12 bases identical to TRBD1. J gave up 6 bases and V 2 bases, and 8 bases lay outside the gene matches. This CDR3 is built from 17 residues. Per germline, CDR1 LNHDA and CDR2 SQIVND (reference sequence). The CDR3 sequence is CASSIRGDRGQSQPQHF. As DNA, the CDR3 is TGTGCCAGTAGTATAAGGGGGGACAGGGGGCAGAGTCAGCCCCAGCATTTT. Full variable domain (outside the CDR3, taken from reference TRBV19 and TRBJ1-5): DGGITQSPKYLFRKEGQNVTLSCEQNLNHDAMYWYRQDPGQGLRLIYYSQIVNDFQKGDIAEGYSVSREKKESFPLTVTSAQKNPTAFYLCASSIRGDRGQSQPQHFGDGTRLSIL.

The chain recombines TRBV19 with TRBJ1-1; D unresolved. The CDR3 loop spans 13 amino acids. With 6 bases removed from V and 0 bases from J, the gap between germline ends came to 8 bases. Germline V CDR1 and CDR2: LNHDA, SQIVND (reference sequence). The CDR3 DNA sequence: TGTGCCAGTAGGGGCAGTATGAACACTGAAGCTTTCTTT. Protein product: CASRGSMNTEAFF.